Below, one T cell receptor (beta chain) is given with its context. Its antigen remains unknown. Germline V gene sequence: CDR1 MNHEY, CDR2 SMNVEV (reference sequence). The CDR3 covers 18 residues. V lost 6 bases, J lost 3 bases, and 27 bases lay in between. This entry belongs to a study of circulating and synovial CD4+ cells in juvenile arthritis. Overall study results and limits: Circulating pathogenic-like lymphocytes shared a substantially higher fraction of CDR3 sequences with synovium than bulk blood. Diversity here was lower than in bulk blood CD4 cells. Bulk blood CD4 samples held at least an order of magnitude more or fewer genomes than CPL.

Samples derive from patients with active juvenile idiopathic arthritis. Libraries were prepared by immunoSEQ multiplex PCR; TCRdb keeps only in-frame clonotypes and omits some of them. Of about 33,000 clones in the sample, roughly 96% are singletons; the top ten hold 0.16%. The source of this sequence is a human donor with juvenile idiopathic arthritis. The sequenced sample consisted of CD4+ T cells from blood. V usage is TRBV27 and J usage is TRBJ2-7, with D possibly TRBD1 on 6 matching bases. The CDR3 loop is CASRLTGAPGTRFYEQYF. CDR3 in DNA: TGTGCCAGCAGACTGACAGGCGCACCAGGGACCCGCTTCTACGAGCAGTACTTC.